The next 18 T cell receptor beta chains were all read from a single sample in a study of long-term antiretroviral therapy in people with HIV. The authors ran the immunoSEQ assay, v3.0, at survey level. TCRdb's table, derived via immunoSEQ multiplex PCR, lists solely in-frame clones and lacks some. This sample has 30,000 or so clones; approximately 85% occur once, and the top ten carry just under 8.5%. The sample here was unsorted PBMCs, taken 3 years after starting antiretroviral therapy. The source of these receptors is a man aged 35-49 years with HIV.

The chain is built from TRBV4-1 and TRBJ1-1; D possibly corresponds to TRBD1 (6 bases). This CDR3 comprises 18 residues. Trimming stripped 1 base from V and 0 bases from J, with 18 bases between. Germline V gives CDR1 MGHRA, CDR2 YSYEKL. This CDR3 is CASSQAEGGWVMNTEAFF. The CDR3 coding sequence is TGCGCCAGCAGCCAAGCTGAGGGGGGGTGGGTAATGAACACTGAAGCTTTCTTT.

The V gene is TRBV9, the J gene TRBJ2-7, with 8 bases that match TRBD1. This CDR3 region has 14 residues. Per the germline V gene, CDR1 is SGDLS and CDR2 is YYNGEE. V lost 4 bases and J lost 5; bases outside the gene matches: 8. The CDR3: CASSPQGVGDEQYF. The CDR3 DNA follows: TGTGCCAGCAGCCCACAGGGGGTTGGCGACGAGCAGTACTTC.

The chain uses TRBV4-1 and TRBJ1-6, with 7 bases that match TRBD1. The germline V gene encodes CDR1 MGHRA and CDR2 YSYEKL. The V gene end was trimmed by 5 bases and the J gene end by 6 bases; junction bases not matched to a gene: 4. This CDR3 contains 14 residues. The CDR3 sequence is CASSFRGPNSPLHF. CDR3 in DNA: TGCGCCAGCAGCTTTAGGGGGCCTAATTCACCCCTCCACTTT.

The chain links TRBV28 to TRBJ1-5; D is uncertain. V was cut by 1 base and J by 4 bases, with 11 bases left in between. From germline, CDR1 is MDHEN and CDR2 SYDVKM. CDR3 size: 15 residues. The CDR3 here is CASSLSFSGNQPQHF. CDR3 nucleotide sequence: TGTGCCAGCAGTTTATCGTTTTCGGGTAATCAGCCCCAGCATTTT.

The V call is TRBV19, the J call TRBJ2-7; the D gene is possibly TRBD1 (5 bases). Trimming took off 5 bases at V and 9 bases at J, with 26 bases between the two ends. Germline V CDR1 and CDR2: LNHDA, SQIVND (reference sequence). CDR3 length: 16 residues. In DNA, the CDR3 is TGTGCCAGTAGTGGGGCCCTATTACAGGACCGGTCGAGGCAGTACTTC. As protein: CASSGALLQDRSRQYF.

V and J are TRBV7-6 and TRBJ1-2; 11 bases line up with TRBD1. Trimming at V came to 5 bases and at J to 4 bases, leaving 6 bases not matched to a gene. The CDR3 consists of 15 residues. Germline V gene sequence: CDR1 SGHVS, CDR2 FNYEAQ. CDR3 loop: CASSELGQGGYGYTF. Here the CDR3 DNA reads TGTGCCAGCAGCGAACTGGGACAGGGGGGCTATGGCTACACCTTC.

A single count supports this clone. The chain recombines TRBV2 with TRBJ2-1; D unclear. Germline assignment: CDR1 SNHLY and CDR2 FYNNEI. The CDR3 runs to 14 residues. V was trimmed by 6 bases and J by 3 bases, leaving 12 bases between them. The CDR3, as DNA: TGTGCCAGCAGCCTCGGTGGAGACTACAATGAGCAGTTCTTC. Protein product: CASSLGGDYNEQFF.

The chain couples TRBV30 to TRBJ1-1; D remains unclear. The CDR3 is made up of 12 amino acids. V was clipped by 1 base and J by 7 bases, with 10 bases between them. Germline CDR1 reads GTSNPN; CDR2 reads SVGIG (reference sequence). CDR3 nucleotide sequence: TGTGCCTGGAGTGGATCAGGCGGTGAAGCTTTCTTT. It encodes CAWSGSGGEAFF.

This chain links TRBV5-1 with TRBJ1-1; no clear D. Germline V gene sequence: CDR1 SGHRS, CDR2 YFSETQ. The ends were cut back, 3 bases at V and 7 bases at J, with 10 bases in the middle. CDR3 length equals 12 residues. CDR3 sequence: CASSSRADEAFF. CDR3 bases: TGCGCCAGCAGCTCCCGGGCTGATGAAGCTTTCTTT.

The chain uses TRBV5-6 and TRBJ1-5; unclear D gene. Looked up from germline, CDR1 is SGHDT and CDR2 is YYEEEE. Trimming cost V 2 bases and J 7 bases, with 10 bases left between them. This CDR3 is built from 13 residues. The CDR3 bases are TGTGCCAGCAGCTTTGAGGGAGGACAGCCCCAGCATTTT. Its protein product is CASSFEGGQPQHF.

V and J are TRBV5-1 and TRBJ2-2; a weak D match, TRBD1 (6 bases). The length of the CDR3 is 15 residues. CDR1 SGHRS and CDR2 YFSETQ come from the germline V gene. V lost 4 bases, J lost 1 base, and 11 bases lay in between. CDR3 region: CASSPTGLNTGELFF. In DNA, the CDR3 is TGCGCCAGCAGCCCGACAGGTCTGAACACCGGGGAGCTGTTTTTT.

The rearrangement links TRBV9 to TRBJ1-1; TRBD1 might be the D (6 bases). The V gene's germline CDR1 is SGDLS and CDR2 YYNGEE. This CDR3 is built from 14 residues. V was shortened by 3 bases and J by 1 base, with 10 bases between the two germline ends. For the CDR3, the DNA is TGTGCCAGCAGCGCTGCGGACAGGAACACTGAAGCTTTCTTT. Amino acids: CASSAADRNTEAFF.

The V call is TRBV18, the J call TRBJ1-1; D not resolved. CDR1 and CDR2 from the germline V gene are KGHSH and LQKENI. The CDR3 runs to 16 residues. V lost 2 bases and J 1 base, leaving 14 bases between the germline ends. CDR3 residues: CASSPSLGSWNTEAFF. The CDR3, as DNA: TGTGCCAGCTCACCATCATTGGGGAGTTGGAACACTGAAGCTTTCTTT. The variable domain in full, with the rest retrieved from reference TRBV18 and TRBJ1-1, is NAGVMQNPRHLVRRRGQEARLRCSPMKGHSHVYWYRQLPEEGLKFMVYLQKENIIDESGMPKERFSAEFPKEGPSILRIQQVVRGDSAAYFCASSPSLGSWNTEAFFGQGTRLTVV.

The gene calls are TRBV7-8 and TRBJ1-2; D is undetermined. V lost 5 bases and J 5 bases, leaving 18 bases between the germline ends. The CDR3 sequence is 15 residues long. Germline CDR1 is SGHVS and CDR2 is FQNEAQ. The CDR3 region is CASSHYEETLYGYTF. In DNA, the CDR3 is TGTGCCAGCAGCCATTACGAGGAAACCTTGTATGGCTACACCTTC.

This clone was seen only a few times. V and J are TRBV9 and TRBJ1-2; D gene unclear. CDR1 and CDR2 from the germline V gene are SGDLS and YYNGEE. The CDR3 contains 12 residues. Between the trimmed V and J ends, which lost 2 bases and 2 bases, there was a span of 4 bases. Written as DNA, the CDR3 is TGTGCCAGCAGCGTCAGAAACTATGGCTACACCTTC. Encoded protein: CASSVRNYGYTF.

This sequence joins TRBV28 and TRBJ2-1, with 10 bases lining up with TRBD1. The germline gives CDR1 MDHEN, CDR2 SYDVKM. The CDR3 loop spans 15 amino acids. V was clipped by 6 bases and J by 5 bases; unmatched bases: 7. The CDR3 DNA follows: TGTGCCAGCAGACCTTCGGGGACAGGGGACAATGAGCAGTTCTTC. This sequence encodes CASRPSGTGDNEQFF.

This chain connects TRBV14 to TRBJ1-4, with D maybe TRBD1 (5 bases). Germline loops: CDR1 SGHDN, CDR2 FVKESK. Trimming left V 0 bases short and J 5 bases short, with 13 bases between. The CDR3 covers 16 residues. The CDR3 DNA sequence: TGTGCCAGCAGCCAAGATTTCGGCAGGGTGAATGAAAAACTGTTTTTT. This gives the protein CASSQDFGRVNEKLFF.

This sequence joins TRBV9 and TRBJ1-1, with 7 bases aligning to TRBD1. Germline V gene sequence: CDR1 SGDLS, CDR2 YYNGEE. The CDR3 length is 15 residues. The junction had 12 bases not matched to a gene; V was cut back by 4 bases and J by 6 bases. The CDR3 here is CASSPQGGEIPEAFF. CDR3 DNA sequence: TGTGCCAGCAGCCCGCAGGGGGGCGAGATCCCTGAAGCTTTCTTT.